The 7 T cell receptor beta chains listed next were all sequenced from one sample in a study of T cell responses to AZD1222 COVID-19 vaccine (dated by TCRdb to the early 2020s). In light of the paper, this sample's time point label describes: baseline before first vaccination. Library method: the immunoSEQ multiplex PCR assay. TCRdb obtained this table from immuneACCESS and retained in-frame rearrangements with V and J assigned. These tables miss some clones; where compared with another copy, unresolved V genes account for less than half of the shortfall, and the remainder is unexplained. The sample table shows 150,000 to 200,000 clones, and around 90% are seen once. About 6.1% of the sample goes to the ten largest clones. The sequencing here drew on peripheral blood, taken on day 0 of AZD1222 vaccination. The receptors were gathered from an adult in good health.

The rearrangement links TRBV3-1 (or the pseudogene TRBV3-2) to TRBJ1-2, with a tentative D call TRBD1 (6 bases). V lost 2 bases, J lost 4 bases, and 14 bases lay in between. This CDR3 has 15 residues. Germline V gene sequence: CDR1 LGHDT, CDR2 YNNKEL (reference sequence). The CDR3 nucleotides read TGTGCCAGCAGCCAAACCTCTACAGGGATCTATGGCTACACCTTC. Protein: CASSQTSTGIYGYTF.

The chain has TRBV10-3 and TRBJ1-5; TRBD1 aligns across 7 bases. J gave up 4 bases and V 2 bases, and 14 bases lay outside the gene matches. In germline, CDR1 is ENHRY, CDR2 SYGVKD. The CDR3 sequence is 18 residues long. The DNA for the CDR3 is TGTGCCATCAGTGAGCCTCGGGGCAGGGGGGCTCAGAATCAGCCCCAGCATTTT. Its protein is CAISEPRGRGAQNQPQHF.

V gene TRBV9 combines with J gene TRBJ2-3; 7 bases line up with TRBD2. The ends lost 4 bases at V and 3 bases at J; junction bases unmatched: 17. Germline V gives CDR1 SGDLS, CDR2 YYNGEE. The CDR3 loop spans 18 amino acids. The CDR3 loop reads CASSKTLERGSGTDTQYF. CDR3 in DNA: TGTGCCAGCAGCAAGACCTTGGAGCGGGGAAGTGGGACAGATACGCAGTATTTT. Filled out from reference TRBV9 and TRBJ2-3, the complete variable domain reads DSGVTQTPKHLITATGQRVTLRCSPRSGDLSVYWYQQSLDQGLQFLIQYYNGEERAKGNILERFSAQQFPDLHSELNLSSLELGDSALYFCASSKTLERGSGTDTQYFGPGTRLTVL.

CDR3 region: CASSSGTGGRGYTF. CDR3 in DNA: TGTGCCAGCAGCTCCGGGACAGGGGGGCGTGGCTACACCTTC. The rearrangement links TRBV13 to TRBJ1-2; the match to TRBD1 covers 11 bases. The germline gives CDR1 PRHDT, CDR2 FYEKMQ (reference sequence). This CDR3 is 14 amino acids long. V gave up 4 bases and J gave up 7 bases; unmatched junction bases: 5.

The V call is TRBV5-4, the J call TRBJ1-5; 7 bases match TRBD1. The CDR3 consists of 13 residues. The junction had 5 bases not matched to a gene; V was cut back by 5 bases and J by 6 bases. Germline V gene sequence: CDR1 SGHNT, CDR2 YYREEE (reference sequence). The CDR3 sequence: CASRTGIGQPQHF. The CDR3 region has the DNA TGTGCCAGCAGGACAGGGATAGGTCAGCCCCAGCATTTT.

The chain links TRBV25-1 to TRBJ2-1; no definite D call. There are 13 residues in the CDR3. Trimming left V 7 bases short and J 6 bases short, with 13 bases between. The germline V gene encodes CDR1 MGHDK and CDR2 SYGVNS. The CDR3 loop reads CASNPGHLNEQFF. The CDR3 DNA reads as TGTGCCAGCAATCCGGGTCACCTCAATGAGCAGTTCTTC.

This clone was observed a handful of times. This sequence joins TRBV4-2 and TRBJ1-2; 7 bases match TRBD1. Germline loops: CDR1 LGHNA, CDR2 YNFKEQ. V was clipped by 0 bases and J by 4 bases; unmatched bases: 8. The CDR3 runs 16 residues. The CDR3 nucleotides are TGTGCCAGCAGCCAAGATGTGGCAGGGGGGACCTATGGCTACACCTTC. This translates into CASSQDVAGGTYGYTF.